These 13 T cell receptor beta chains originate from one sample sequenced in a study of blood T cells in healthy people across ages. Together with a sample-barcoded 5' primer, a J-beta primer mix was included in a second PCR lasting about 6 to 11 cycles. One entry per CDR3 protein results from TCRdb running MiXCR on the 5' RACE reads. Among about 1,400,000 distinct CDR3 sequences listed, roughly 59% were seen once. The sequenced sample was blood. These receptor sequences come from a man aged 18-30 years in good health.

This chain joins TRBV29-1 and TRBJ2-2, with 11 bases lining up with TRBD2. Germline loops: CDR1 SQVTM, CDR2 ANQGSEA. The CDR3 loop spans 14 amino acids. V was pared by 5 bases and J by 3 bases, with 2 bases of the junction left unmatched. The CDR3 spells CSVRLAGYTGELFF. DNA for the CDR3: TGCAGCGTTAGACTAGCGGGGTACACCGGGGAGCTGTTTTTT.

The CDR3 nucleotides are TGTGCCAGCAGCTTAGGAGGAGGGACAGGCTACGAGCAGTACTTC. Residues: CASSLGGGTGYEQYF. The chain uses TRBV7-6 and TRBJ2-7; 8 bases fit TRBD1. This CDR3 region has 15 residues. CDR1 SGHVS and CDR2 FNYEAQ come from the germline V gene. V was pared by 1 base and J by 3 bases, with 5 bases of the junction left unmatched.

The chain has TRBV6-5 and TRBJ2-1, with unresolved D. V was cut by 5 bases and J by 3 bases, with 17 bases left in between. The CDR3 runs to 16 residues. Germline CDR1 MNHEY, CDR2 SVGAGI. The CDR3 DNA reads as TGTGCCAGCAGTCCCGGGTTACGAAGGATCTACAATGAGCAGTTCTTC. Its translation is CASSPGLRRIYNEQFF.

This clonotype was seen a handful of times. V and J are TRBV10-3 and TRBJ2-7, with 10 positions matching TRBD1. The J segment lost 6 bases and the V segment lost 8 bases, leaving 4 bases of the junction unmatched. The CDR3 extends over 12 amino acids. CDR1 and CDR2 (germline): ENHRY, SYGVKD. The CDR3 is CAIGGQGIEQYF. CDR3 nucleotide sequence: TGTGCCATCGGGGGACAGGGGATCGAGCAGTACTTC.

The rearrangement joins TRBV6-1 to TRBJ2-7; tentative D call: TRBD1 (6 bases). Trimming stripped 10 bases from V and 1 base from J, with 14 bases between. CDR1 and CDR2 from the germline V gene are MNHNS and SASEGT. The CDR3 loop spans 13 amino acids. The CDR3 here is CANHKGQSYEQYF. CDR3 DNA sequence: TGTGCCAACCACAAAGGACAGTCCTACGAGCAGTACTTC.

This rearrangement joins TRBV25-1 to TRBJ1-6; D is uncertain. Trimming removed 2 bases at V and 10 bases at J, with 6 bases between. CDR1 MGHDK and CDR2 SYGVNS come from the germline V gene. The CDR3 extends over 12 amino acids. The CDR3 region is CASSEETSPLHF. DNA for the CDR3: TGTGCCAGCAGTGAAGAAACCTCACCCCTCCACTTT. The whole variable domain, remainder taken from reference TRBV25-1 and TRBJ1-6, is EADIYQTPRYLVIGTGKKITLECSQTMGHDKMYWYQQDPGMELHLIHYSYGVNSTEKGDLSSESTVSRIRTEHFPLTLESARPSHTSQYLCASSEETSPLHFGNGTRLTVT.

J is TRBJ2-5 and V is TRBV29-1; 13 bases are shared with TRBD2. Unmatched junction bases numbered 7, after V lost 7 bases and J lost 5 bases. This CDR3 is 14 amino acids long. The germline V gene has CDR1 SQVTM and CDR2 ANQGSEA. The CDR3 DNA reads TGCAGCGCTGCCACTAGCGGGGGGGCGGAGACCCAGTACTTC. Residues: CSAATSGGAETQYF.

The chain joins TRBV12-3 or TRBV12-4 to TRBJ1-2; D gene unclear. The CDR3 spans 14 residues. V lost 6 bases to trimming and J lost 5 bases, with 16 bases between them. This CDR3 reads CASRKSGSRYGYTF. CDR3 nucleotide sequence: TGTGCCAGCAGAAAGAGCGGGTCGCGGTATGGCTACACCTTC.

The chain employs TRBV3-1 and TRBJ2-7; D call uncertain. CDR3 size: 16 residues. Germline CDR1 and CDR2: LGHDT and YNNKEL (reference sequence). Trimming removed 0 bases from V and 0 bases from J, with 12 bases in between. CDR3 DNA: TGTGCCAGCAGCCAAGAGACGCCGGTATTCTCCTACGAGCAGTACTTC. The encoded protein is CASSQETPVFSYEQYF.

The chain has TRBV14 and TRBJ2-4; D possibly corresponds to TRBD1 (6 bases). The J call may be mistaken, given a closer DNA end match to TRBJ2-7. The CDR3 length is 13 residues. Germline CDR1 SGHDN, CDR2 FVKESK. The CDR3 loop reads CASRGDKYYEQYF. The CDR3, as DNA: TGTGCCAGCAGGGGGGACAAATACTACGAGCAGTACTTC.

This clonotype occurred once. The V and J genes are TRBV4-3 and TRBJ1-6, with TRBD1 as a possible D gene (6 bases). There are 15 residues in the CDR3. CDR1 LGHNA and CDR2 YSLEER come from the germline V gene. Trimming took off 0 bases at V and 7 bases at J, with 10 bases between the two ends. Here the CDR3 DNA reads TGCGCCAGCAGCCAAGATCAGGGGTCCAATTCACCCCTCCACTTT. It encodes CASSQDQGSNSPLHF.

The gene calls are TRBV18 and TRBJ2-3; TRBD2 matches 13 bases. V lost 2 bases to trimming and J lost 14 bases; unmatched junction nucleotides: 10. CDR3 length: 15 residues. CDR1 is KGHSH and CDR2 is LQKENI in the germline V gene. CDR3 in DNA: TGTGCCAGCTCACCAAGGACTAGCGGGAGTCCCTCCCGGTATTTT. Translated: CASSPRTSGSPSRYF.

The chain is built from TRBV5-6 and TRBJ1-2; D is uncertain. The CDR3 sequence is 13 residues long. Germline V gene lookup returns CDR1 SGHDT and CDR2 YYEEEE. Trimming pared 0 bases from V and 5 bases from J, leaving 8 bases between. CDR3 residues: CASSLEGPYGYTF. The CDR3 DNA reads TGTGCCAGCAGCTTGGAGGGTCCATATGGCTACACCTTC.